Following are 32 T cell receptor beta chains from one sample sequenced in a study of blood T cell repertoires in COVID-19. The table came from immunoSEQ multiplex PCR; TCRdb's copy has only in-frame clones and leaves some out. The profile shows more than 200,000 clones, approximately 87% of them singletons. Sequenced sample: peripheral blood. Receptors were obtained from a woman between 45 and 60 years old with acute or convalescent COVID-19.

The chain joins TRBV10-3 to TRBJ1-1; the D gene is possibly TRBD1 (5 bases). The CDR3 covers 15 residues. From germline, CDR1 is ENHRY and CDR2 SYGVKD. Trimming stripped 0 bases from V and 4 bases from J, with 12 bases between. Written as DNA, the CDR3 is TGTGCCATCAGTGAGTCGGGGGAGGGAGGCACTGAAGCTTTCTTT. Protein sequence: CAISESGEGGTEAFF.

The rearrangement links TRBV6-2 or TRBV6-3 to TRBJ2-7; 14 bases fit TRBD2. Germline V gives CDR1 MNHEY, CDR2 SVGEGT. V was clipped by 5 bases and J by 7 bases; unmatched bases: 13. CDR3 length: 17 amino acids. CDR3 DNA: TGTGCCAGCAGTCCCTGGGGAGGGGGACTAGCGGGAGCGGAGCAGTACTTC. It codes for CASSPWGGGLAGAEQYF.

V and J are TRBV30 and TRBJ2-1, with D possibly matching TRBD1 (6 bases). Trimming shortened V by 1 base and J by 8 bases, and 9 bases separated the two germline ends. The germline gives CDR1 GTSNPN, CDR2 SVGIG (reference sequence). The CDR3 totals 12 residues. Written as DNA, the CDR3 is TGTGCCTGGAGTGGAGGGGGAGATGAGCAGTTCTTC. Amino acids: CAWSGGGDEQFF.

V usage is TRBV7-9 and J usage is TRBJ2-2; the D gene is possibly TRBD1 (5 bases). Per the germline V gene, CDR1 is SEHNR and CDR2 is FQNEAQ (reference sequence). CDR3 length equals 14 residues. V was clipped by 4 bases and J by 5 bases, with 11 bases between them. DNA for the CDR3: TGTGCCAGCAGCTCTCAGGGAAGGACCGGGGAGCTGTTTTTT. It specifies CASSSQGRTGELFF.

J is TRBJ2-2 and V is TRBV7-2; TRBD2 matches 11 bases. V was clipped by 6 bases and J by 8 bases; unmatched bases: 8. Per the germline V gene, CDR1 is SGHTA and CDR2 is FQGNSA. The CDR3 extends over 15 amino acids. Here the CDR3 DNA reads TGTGCCAGCAGTACTAGCGGGGGCCCGGAGGGGGAGCTGTTTTTT. Translation gives CASSTSGGPEGELFF.

This chain links TRBV2 with TRBJ2-7, with TRBD1 matching 9 bases. Per the germline V gene, CDR1 is SNHLY and CDR2 is FYNNEI. This CDR3 is built from 14 residues. Germline trimming cut 1 base from V and 5 bases from J; bases unmatched to any gene: 3. Written as DNA, the CDR3 is TGTGCCAGCAGTGAAGGGGGACAGGGCAACGAGCAGTACTTC. Its protein is CASSEGGQGNEQYF. Combining the CDR3 with reference TRBV2 and TRBJ2-7 gives the whole variable domain EPEVTQTPSHQVTQMGQEVILRCVPISNHLYFYWYRQILGQKVEFLVSFYNNEISEKSEIFDDQFSVERPDGSNFTLKIRSTKLEDSAMYFCASSEGGQGNEQYFGPGTRLTVT.

V is TRBV4-1 and J is TRBJ2-7, with TRBD1 matching 8 bases. Trimming at V came to 6 bases and at J to 6 bases, leaving 10 bases not matched to a gene. Germline CDR1 MGHRA, CDR2 YSYEKL. The CDR3 has 14 amino acids. In nucleotides, the CDR3 is TGCGCCAGCAGTGAGACCGACAGGGGCCTCGAGCAGTACTTC. It translates to CASSETDRGLEQYF.

The V gene is TRBV21-1, the J gene TRBJ1-5. TRBV21-1 is classified as a pseudogene. The length of the CDR3 is 12 residues. The CDR3: CASSKYNQPQHF. The DNA of the CDR3 is TGTGCCAGCAGCAAATACAATCAGCCCCAGCATTTT.

The chain is built from TRBV15 and TRBJ2-1, with a possible D match to TRBD2 (6 bases). Between the trimmed V and J ends, which lost 1 base and 1 base, there was a span of 11 bases. Germline V CDR1 and CDR2: LNHNV, YYDKDF (reference sequence). The CDR3 loop spans 16 amino acids. The CDR3 nucleotides are TGTGCCACCAGCAGAGGGATAGCGGATTCCTACAATGAGCAGTTCTTC. Translating gives CATSRGIADSYNEQFF.

The V gene is TRBV5-4, the J gene TRBJ1-2; 7 bases agree with TRBD1. Germline V CDR1 and CDR2: SGHNT, YYREEE (reference sequence). V was pared by 4 bases and J by 0 bases, with 3 bases of the junction left unmatched. The CDR3 covers 14 residues. CDR3 sequence reads: CASSPGGANYGYTF. The CDR3 nucleotides are TGTGCCAGCAGCCCAGGGGGAGCTAACTATGGCTACACCTTC. The variable domain in full, completed from reference TRBV5-4 and TRBJ1-2, reads ETGVTQSPTHLIKTRGQQVTLRCSSQSGHNTVSWYQQALGQGPQFIFQYYREEENGRGNFPPRFSGLQFPNYSSELNVNALELDDSALYLCASSPGGANYGYTFGSGTRLTVV.

In its sample, this clone was seen once. The V gene is TRBV6-2 or TRBV6-3, the J gene TRBJ2-7; D is undetermined. Germline lookup yields CDR1 MNHEY and CDR2 SVGEGT. The V and J ends lost 0 bases and 4 bases respectively, with 7 bases between them. CDR3 size: 13 residues. CDR3 amino acids: CASSYSNSYEQYF. CDR3 DNA: TGTGCCAGCAGTTACTCGAACAGTTACGAGCAGTACTTC.

V usage is TRBV7-9 and J usage is TRBJ1-2, with D tentatively TRBD1 (5 bases). Looked up from germline, CDR1 is SEHNR and CDR2 is FQNEAQ (reference sequence). The length of the CDR3 is 15 residues. The ends were cut back, 5 bases at V and 1 base at J, with 14 bases in the middle. CDR3 in amino acids: CASSPQGAVNYGYTF. CDR3 sequence (DNA): TGTGCCAGCAGCCCCCAAGGGGCAGTTAACTATGGCTACACCTTC.

The chain joins TRBV10-3 to TRBJ2-5, with 13 bases identical to TRBD2. The CDR3 consists of 18 residues. The germline gives CDR1 ENHRY, CDR2 SYGVKD. V gave up 6 bases and J gave up 4 bases; unmatched junction bases: 14. The CDR3 DNA follows: TGTGCCATCAGCGATGTAGGGTCACTAGCGGGAGGGTTAGAGACCCAGTACTTC. As protein: CAISDVGSLAGGLETQYF.

The rearrangement joins TRBV5-6 to TRBJ1-1; 7 bases are a match to TRBD1. The CDR3 spans 16 residues. Germline loops: CDR1 SGHDT, CDR2 YYEEEE. V gave up 4 bases and J gave up 0 bases; unmatched junction bases: 9. The DNA of the CDR3 is TGTGCCAGCAGCCTCGGACAGGAAATTATGAACACTGAAGCTTTCTTT. It yields the protein CASSLGQEIMNTEAFF.

Concerning this clone: One end of the junction fails to match germline, which may point to a read error. The J gene is TRBJ1-1, the V gene TRBV6-5; D is uncertain. The germline CDR1 and CDR2 sequences are MNHEY and SVGAGI. This CDR3 has 15 residues. The DNA for the CDR3 is TGTGCCAGCAATTACAATTTCCAGGCGAACACTGAAGCTTTCTTT. Its translation: CASNYNFQANTEAFF.

V is TRBV7-9 and J is TRBJ2-7; 7 nucleotides match TRBD2. This CDR3 region has 16 residues. Germline lookup yields CDR1 SEHNR and CDR2 FQNEAQ (reference sequence). The V and J ends lost 2 bases and 0 bases, in that order; junction bases with no gene match: 7. CDR3 in amino acids: CASSLLSLAASYEQYF. In DNA form, the CDR3 reads TGTGCCAGCAGCTTATTGTCCCTAGCGGCCTCCTACGAGCAGTACTTC.

The J gene is TRBJ2-7, the V gene TRBV4-3, with a possible D match to TRBD2 (7 bases). The CDR3 is 14 residues long. The V gene lost 4 bases and the J gene lost 2 bases, with 12 bases spanning the gap. CDR1 LGHNA and CDR2 YSLEER come from the germline V gene. CDR3 amino acids: CASSRGRETYEQYF. The CDR3 nucleotides are TGCGCCAGCAGCCGGGGGCGGGAGACCTACGAGCAGTACTTC.

CDR3 protein: CAWKQGSTEAFF. The CDR3, as DNA: TGTGCCTGGAAACAGGGATCCACTGAAGCTTTCTTT. The J gene is TRBJ1-1, the V gene TRBV30; TRBD1 might be the D (6 bases). Trimming cost V 4 bases and J 4 bases, with 10 bases left between them. Germline values: CDR1 GTSNPN, CDR2 SVGIG (reference sequence). The CDR3 is made up of 12 amino acids.

V usage is TRBV6-2 or TRBV6-3 and J usage is TRBJ2-3, with TRBD2 matching over 9 bases. The CDR3 runs to 15 residues. CDR1 and CDR2 from the germline V gene are MNHEY and SVGEGT. V lost 1 base, J lost 5 bases, and 4 bases stayed unmatched. CDR3 protein: CASSYLGSGGDTQYF. CDR3 DNA: TGTGCCAGCAGTTACTTGGGTAGCGGGGGAGATACGCAGTATTTT.

The chain is built from TRBV7-2 and TRBJ1-1; D gene unclear. Germline values: CDR1 SGHTA, CDR2 FQGNSA. V dropped 6 bases and J dropped 5 bases, with 13 bases sitting between them. The CDR3 length is 13 residues. DNA of the CDR3: TGTGCCAGCAGTTTATCTTACAGTACTGAAGCTTTCTTT. Its protein product is CASSLSYSTEAFF.

The chain recombines TRBV19 with TRBJ2-7; tentatively, D is TRBD2 (5 bases). This CDR3 comprises 13 residues. CDR1 LNHDA and CDR2 SQIVND come from the germline V gene (reference sequence). V was shortened by 3 bases and J by 4 bases, with 10 bases between the two germline ends. For the CDR3, the DNA is TGTGCCAGTAGTATCCCCGGGATGTACGAGCAGTACTTC. Its protein is CASSIPGMYEQYF.

The rearrangement links TRBV6-4 to TRBJ2-6, with a weak D call TRBD2 (5 bases). V gave up 3 bases and J gave up 4 bases, with 7 bases separating them. The CDR3 spans 14 residues. From germline, CDR1 is MRHNA and CDR2 SNTAGT. DNA for the CDR3: TGTGCCAGCAGTGAGGAGGCCGGGGCCAACGTCCTGACTTTC. Amino acids: CASSEEAGANVLTF.

The genes are TRBV10-2 and TRBJ2-5; D gene uncertain. This CDR3 has 12 amino acids. CDR1 and CDR2 (germline): WSHSY, SAAADI. Trimming shortened V by 4 bases and J by 2 bases, and 5 bases separated the two germline ends. CDR3 DNA: TGCGCCAGCAGTGCCCAGCAAGAGACCCAGTACTTC. It specifies CASSAQQETQYF.

V is TRBV18 and J is TRBJ2-5, with a possible D match to TRBD2 (5 bases). The CDR3 runs to 16 residues. Germline-derived CDR1 and CDR2 are KGHSH and LQKENI. Trimming took 2 bases from V and 0 from J, leaving 13 bases between them. CDR3 nucleotides: TGTGCCAGCTCACCATTCCTGACGGACTACCAAGAGACCCAGTACTTC. Encoded protein: CASSPFLTDYQETQYF.

The rearrangement uses TRBV7-2 and TRBJ1-2, with TRBD1 matching 10 bases. Germline assignment: CDR1 SGHTA and CDR2 FQGNSA. This CDR3 contains 16 residues. V shed 1 base, J shed 7 bases, and the junction held 9 bases outside the gene matches. DNA for the CDR3: TGTGCCAGCAGCTTAGTAGGGGACAGGGGTTTGGGTGGCTACACCTTC. It yields the protein CASSLVGDRGLGGYTF.

The rearrangement uses TRBV11-3 and TRBJ2-7; weak D call: TRBD1 (6 bases). Germline assignment: CDR1 SGHNT and CDR2 YENEEA. The CDR3 totals 16 residues. The V end lost 3 bases, the J end lost 4 bases, and 19 bases lay between the germline ends. The DNA for the CDR3 is TGTGCCAGCAGCTTGGGTTCGTCCAGGGGAGTTTACGAGCAGTACTTC. Amino acids: CASSLGSSRGVYEQYF.

This rearrangement joins TRBV19 to TRBJ2-5, with TRBD2 matching 8 bases. Trimming took 2 bases from V and 2 from J; bases not matched to a gene: 4. From germline, CDR1 is LNHDA and CDR2 SQIVND (reference sequence). The CDR3 is 15 amino acids. The CDR3 loop is CASSIIAGIQETQYF. In DNA, the CDR3 is TGTGCCAGTAGTATAATAGCGGGAATACAAGAGACCCAGTACTTC.

V and J are TRBV7-8 and TRBJ2-2; 8 bases agree with TRBD2. This CDR3 has 17 residues. J gave up 7 bases and V 5 bases, and 15 bases lay outside the gene matches. The germline gives CDR1 SGHVS, CDR2 FQNEAQ. The CDR3 region has the DNA TGTGCCAGCAGCCTTCGGGGCGGGGGGCGTCAGAACGGGGAGCTGTTTTTT. It translates to CASSLRGGGRQNGELFF.

V is TRBV5-1 and J is TRBJ2-2; TRBD1 matches 7 bases. This CDR3 comprises 15 residues. The V gene's germline CDR1 is SGHRS and CDR2 YFSETQ. V was pared by 0 bases and J by 1 base, with 0 bases of the junction left unmatched. DNA for the CDR3: TGCGCCAGCAGCTTGGGACAGGGGAACACCGGGGAGCTGTTTTTT. It yields the protein CASSLGQGNTGELFF. Drawing the rest from reference TRBV5-1 and TRBJ2-2, the complete variable domain is KAGVTQTPRYLIKTRGQQVTLSCSPISGHRSVSWYQQTPGQGLQFLFEYFSETQRNKGNFPGRFSGRQFSNSRSEMNVSTLELGDSALYLCASSLGQGNTGELFFGEGSRLTVL.

The rearrangement joins TRBV2 to TRBJ2-7; possible D gene TRBD2, 5 bases. V lost 5 bases to trimming and J lost 7 bases, with 9 bases between them. The length of the CDR3 is 11 residues. Germline V CDR1 and CDR2: SNHLY, FYNNEI. The CDR3, as DNA: TGTGCCAGCAGTACTGGACTTGAGCAGTACTTC. Translating gives CASSTGLEQYF. Using reference TRBV2 and TRBJ2-7 for the parts outside the CDR3, the full variable domain is EPEVTQTPSHQVTQMGQEVILRCVPISNHLYFYWYRQILGQKVEFLVSFYNNEISEKSEIFDDQFSVERPDGSNFTLKIRSTKLEDSAMYFCASSTGLEQYFGPGTRLTVT.

The chain recombines TRBV28 with TRBJ1-2, with D possibly TRBD1 on 6 matching bases. From germline, CDR1 is MDHEN and CDR2 SYDVKM. There are 14 residues in the CDR3. The V end lost 8 bases, the J end lost 7 bases, and 20 bases lay between the germline ends. CDR3 in DNA: TGTGCCAGCCATCTCTTAGGACAGCTGGGTGGCTACACCTTC. This codes for CASHLLGQLGGYTF.

This clone was seen once. The genes are TRBV18 and TRBJ2-5, with a weak D call TRBD1 (7 bases). The germline V gene has CDR1 KGHSH and CDR2 LQKENI. The CDR3 is 15 residues long. The V and J ends lost 4 bases and 4 bases respectively, with 16 bases between them. The CDR3 DNA sequence: TGTGCCAGCTCACAATGGAACAGGGGAGGAGAGACCCAGTACTTC. The encoded protein is CASSQWNRGGETQYF.